The clone carrying this T cell receptor (beta chain) was counted many times. Antigen specificity is unknown. In the original workflow: Between-group CDR3 differences, defined by clinicopathological status, yielded a distant-metastasis classifier for papillary thyroid cancer. Through MiXCR, TCRdb re-clonotyped the PCR reads. None of the V and J calls come from the authors' own analysis; TCRdb made them. The sample lists about 39,000 clones, roughly 16% seen once, with 22% in the top ten. This record comes from a study of metastatic and nonmetastatic thyroid tumors. Study in general: It was across blood and tumor or nodule tissue from malignant and benign thyroid patients that repertoires were compared. General study results and limits: Malignant thyroid tumors reportedly had TCR beta diversity that was significantly higher than in benign nodules, in blood and tumor.

All patients were untreated before thyroid surgery. CDR1 is SEHNR, CDR2 FQNEAQ, per germline (reference sequence). The CDR3 length is 15 residues. Trimming stripped 5 bases from V and 4 bases from J, with 17 bases between. The chain is built from TRBV7-9 and TRBJ2-5; TRBD1 or TRBD2 may be the D gene (6 bases each). Sequenced input: blood. The receptor was isolated from a female donor with papillary thyroid cancer or a benign thyroid nodule (not recorded which). Some clones in this sample may be carry-over from other donors' samples. Here the CDR3 DNA reads TGTGCCAGCAGCGTCGGCGTGGGGGGCGGAGAGACCCAGTACTTC. Amino acid sequence: CASSVGVGGGETQYF.